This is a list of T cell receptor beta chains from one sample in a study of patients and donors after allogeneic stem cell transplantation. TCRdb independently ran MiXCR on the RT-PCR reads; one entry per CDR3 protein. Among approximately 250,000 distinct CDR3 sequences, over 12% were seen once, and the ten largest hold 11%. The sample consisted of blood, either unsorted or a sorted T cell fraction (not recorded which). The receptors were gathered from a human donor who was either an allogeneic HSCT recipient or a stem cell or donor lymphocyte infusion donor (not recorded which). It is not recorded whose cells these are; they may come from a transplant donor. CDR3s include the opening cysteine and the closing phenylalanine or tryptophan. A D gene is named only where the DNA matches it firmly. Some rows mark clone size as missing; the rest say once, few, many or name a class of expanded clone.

TGTGCCAGCAGTTTCCGCGGGGACAGGGGATACGAGCAGTACTTC | CASSFRGDRGYEQYF | TRBJ2-7 | TRBV12-3/TRBV12-4 | few | TRBD1
TGTGCCAGCAGAGACGTGGACGCCGGGGAGCTGTTTTTT | CASRDVDAGELFF | TRBJ2-2 | TRBV6-2/TRBV6-3 | - | -
TGTGCCAGCAGCGCCGGGACTTGGAATGAGCAGTTCTTC | CASSAGTWNEQFF | TRBJ2-1 | TRBV7-2 | few | -
TGCAGCTACCGGCCGGGACTAGCGGCAGATACGCAGTATTTT | CSYRPGLAADTQYF | TRBJ2-3 | TRBV29-1 | - | TRBD2
TGTGCCAGCAGCTTGGGACTCCGGCTGGGTACGCAGTATTTT | CASSLGLRLGTQYF | TRBJ2-3 | TRBV7-8 | - | -
TGTGCCATCAACGAAGGGGCCGGGGAGCTGTTTTTT | CAINEGAGELFF | TRBJ2-2 | TRBV10-3 | once | -
TGCAGCGTGGTTGAGAGACAGGTGACCTACGAGCAGTACTTC | CSVVERQVTYEQYF | TRBJ2-7 | TRBV29-1 | - | -
TGCAGCGTTGAAGGGCAGGGCGGTCAGCCCCAGCATTTT | CSVEGQGGQPQHF | TRBJ1-5 | TRBV29-1 | few | -
TGTGCCAGCAGCTTAGGGAAGGGCGGGAGGGCTAGCTCCTACAATGAGCAGTTCTTC | CASSLGKGGRASSYNEQFF | TRBJ2-1 | TRBV7-8 | few | TRBD2
TGTGCCAGCGGCAAACAGGGGCTGGAGACCCAGTACTTC | CASGKQGLETQYF | TRBJ2-5 | TRBV12-3/TRBV12-4 | few | TRBD1
TGTGCCAGCAGCCTAATATCCGGGCGGAGTGAGCAGTTCTTC | CASSLISGRSEQFF | TRBJ2-1 | TRBV13 | - | -
TGTGCCAGCGGGCGGGACACCTCCTACGAGCAGTACTTC | CASGRDTSYEQYF | TRBJ2-7 | TRBV5-6 | - | -
TGTGCCAGCAGTTTGGGAGACTTTACCGGGGAGCTGTTTTTT | CASSLGDFTGELFF | TRBJ2-2 | TRBV12-3/TRBV12-4 | few | -
TGTGCCAGCAGTTACTCAGGTAGCGGCACAGATACGCAGTATTTT | CASSYSGSGTDTQYF | TRBJ2-3 | TRBV6-5 | few | -
TGTGCCAGCGGCAAAACAGGAAACACCGGGGAGCTGTTTTTT | CASGKTGNTGELFF | TRBJ2-2 | TRBV7-3 | few | -
TGCGCCAGCAGCTTTGGGACTAGCGGGGGTTACGAGCAGTACTTC | CASSFGTSGGYEQYF | TRBJ2-7 | TRBV5-1 | few | TRBD2
TGCGCCAGCAGCTTGGCCCCAGTTACGAACACCGGGGAGCTGTTTTTT | CASSLAPVTNTGELFF | TRBJ2-2 | TRBV5-1 | many | -
TGCAGCGGGCAGGGGGCGAGGACCGGGGAGCTGTTTTTT | CSGQGARTGELFF | TRBJ2-2 | TRBV29-1 | few | TRBD1
TGCGCCAGCAGCCAAGAAATGGAAGGGACCTATAATTCACCCCTCCACTTT | CASSQEMEGTYNSPLHF | TRBJ1-6 | TRBV4-3 | many | -
TGTGCCAGCAGCCGGGGACAGGGGTACGAAAAACTGTTTTTT | CASSRGQGYEKLFF | TRBJ1-4 | TRBV27 | - | TRBD1
TGTGCCAGCAGTGTCCGGGACAGGATGAACACTGAAGCTTTCTTT | CASSVRDRMNTEAFF | TRBJ1-1 | TRBV2 | - | TRBD1
TGCAGCGTTCATGAATCGGGGGTTAATGAAAAACTGTTTTTT | CSVHESGVNEKLFF | TRBJ1-4 | TRBV29-1 | few | -
TGTGCCAGTAGTAATCGGGGCTTGAATTCACCCCTCCACTTT | CASSNRGLNSPLHF | TRBJ1-6 | TRBV19 | - | -
TGCGCCAGCAGCGAAAACAGGGGGTATGGCTACACCTTC | CASSENRGYGYTF | TRBJ1-2 | TRBV5-1 | - | TRBD1
TGTGCCAGCAGCTTAGTTGGGTCAGGGTTCCGCTACTACGAGCAGTACTTC | CASSLVGSGFRYYEQYF | TRBJ2-7 | TRBV7-2 | - | -
TGCAGTGCTAGACGGGGTCTTTCCCAACTAGCCAAAAACATTCAGTACTTC | CSARRGLSQLAKNIQYF | TRBJ2-4 | TRBV20-1 | - | -
TGTGCCAGCAGCACACTGGTAGGACAGGGCTTAACTGAAGCTTTCTTT | CASSTLVGQGLTEAFF | TRBJ1-1 | TRBV7-2 | few | TRBD1
TGTGCCAGCACCCGGGGCGGGTCCTACAATGAGCAGTTCTTC | CASTRGGSYNEQFF | TRBJ2-1 | TRBV7-2 | many | -
TGTGCCAGCACGTACAGGGGGGGACAAGAGACCCAGTACTTC | CASTYRGGQETQYF | TRBJ2-5 | TRBV12-3/TRBV12-4 | many | -
TGTGCCAGCGGCGGGCTATCCTACGAGCAGTACTTC | CASGGLSYEQYF | TRBJ2-7 | TRBV19 | - | -
TGCAGTGCTAGAGATGGTGTGAACACTGAAGCTTTCTTT | CSARDGVNTEAFF | TRBJ1-1 | TRBV20-1 | few | -
TGCGCCAGCAGCTTGAATCGGTTCTCTGGAAACACCATATATTTT | CASSLNRFSGNTIYF | TRBJ1-3 | TRBV5-1 | many | -
TGTGCCAGCAGTTACTCCCGGGACATTGGCAATGAGCAGTTCTTC | CASSYSRDIGNEQFF | TRBJ2-1 | TRBV6-2/TRBV6-3 | - | -
TGTGCCAGCAGTTACTGGGACAGGGGGAAGGGCACTGAAGCTTTCTTT | CASSYWDRGKGTEAFF | TRBJ1-1 | TRBV6-2/TRBV6-3 | once | TRBD1
TGCAGTGCTAGGCCAGCGGGGGGCCTACAAGAGACCCAGTACTTC | CSARPAGGLQETQYF | TRBJ2-5 | TRBV20-1 | many | TRBD2
TGTGCCAGCAGCTTAGGTCAACCAATCGATGAGCAGTTCTTC | CASSLGQPIDEQFF | TRBJ2-1 | TRBV7-9 | - | -
TGCGCCAGCAGCCAAGATAGGGGCTTAAACACTGAAGCTTTCTTT | CASSQDRGLNTEAFF | TRBJ1-1 | TRBV4-1 | many | -
TGTGCCAGCAGTCGATCCCCTCTCGCTTCCGTTGAGCAGTTCTTC | CASSRSPLASVEQFF | TRBJ2-1 | TRBV27 | - | -
TGTGCCAGCAGCGTTACGCCCCGGGACAGGGTTGTCTCCTATAATTCACCCCTCCACTTT | CASSVTPRDRVVSYNSPLHF | TRBJ1-6 | TRBV9 | few | TRBD1
TGTGCCACCAGCAGACCTCTAGCGGGGGCGGTTGAGCAGTTCTTC | CATSRPLAGAVEQFF | TRBJ2-1 | TRBV15 | few | TRBD2
TGTGCCAGCAGTTACTCCAGGGAGCCTAATGAAAAACTGTTTTTT | CASSYSREPNEKLFF | TRBJ1-4 | TRBV6-5 | - | -
TGCGCCAGCAGCTTGCGGGACCTAGGCTCAACTGAAGCTTTCTTT | CASSLRDLGSTEAFF | TRBJ1-1 | TRBV5-1 | many | -
TGCGCCAGCAGCCCGGATGGGGATTCGACAGATACGCAGTATTTT | CASSPDGDSTDTQYF | TRBJ2-3 | TRBV5-1 | once | -
TGTGCCAGCAGCTTAGATGGTCTGGGCTGGGAGACCCAGTACTTC | CASSLDGLGWETQYF | TRBJ2-5 | TRBV7-6 | many | -
TGCAGCGTCACCTCGGACTCCAGCTACGAGCAGTACTTC | CSVTSDSSYEQYF | TRBJ2-7 | TRBV29-1 | - | -
TGTGCCAGCAGCCAAGATTTGGCGGGAGGTTACAATGAGCAGTTCTTC | CASSQDLAGGYNEQFF | TRBJ2-1 | TRBV4-2 | many | TRBD2
TGCAGCGTAGGGCTGGGGTCTACTGAAGCTTTCTTT | CSVGLGSTEAFF | TRBJ1-1 | TRBV29-1 | - | -
TGTGCCAGCAGTCTTAGCGGGGGGGCCGATGAGCAGTTCTTC | CASSLSGGADEQFF | TRBJ2-1 | TRBV12-3/TRBV12-4 | - | TRBD2
TGTGCCAGCAGCTTCCGACAGGGATGGATGGCCGGGGAGCTGTTTTTT | CASSFRQGWMAGELFF | TRBJ2-2 | TRBV7-9 | few | TRBD1
TGCGCCAGTGCCGGGCACCGGCATACGCAGTATTTT | CASAGHRHTQYF | TRBJ2-3 | TRBV23-1 | - | -
TGTGCCACTCAAGGACTAGCGGGGGCCACAGATACGCAGTATTTT | CATQGLAGATDTQYF | TRBJ2-3 | TRBV24-1 | - | TRBD2
TGTGCCAGCAGCCAAGATCTAGGGGACGGTCCCACAGATACGCAGTATTTT | CASSQDLGDGPTDTQYF | TRBJ2-3 | TRBV3-1 | - | -
TGTGCCAGCACCAGACAGGGGACGGGATATGGCTACACCTTC | CASTRQGTGYGYTF | TRBJ1-2 | TRBV12-3/TRBV12-4 | many | TRBD1
TGCGCCAGCAGCGCCGGGACTAGCGGGCAAGAGACCCAGTACTTC | CASSAGTSGQETQYF | TRBJ2-5 | TRBV5-1 | once | TRBD2
TGCAGTGCACCGACAGGGATGAGCAATCAGCCCCAGCATTTT | CSAPTGMSNQPQHF | TRBJ1-5 | TRBV20-1 | few | TRBD1
TGTGCCAGCAGTTACCCACAAAATCTGAAAGCGAACACTGAAGCTTTCTTT | CASSYPQNLKANTEAFF | TRBJ1-1 | TRBV6-5 | few | -
TGCGCCAGCAGCCCGATCGGACAGACAAGCTCCTACGAGCAGTACTTC | CASSPIGQTSSYEQYF | TRBJ2-7 | TRBV4-1 | many | -